These 10 T cell receptor beta chains came from one sample sequenced in a study of cytomegalovirus exposure and HLA in healthy donors. In the PCR, 60 Vbeta and 13 Jbeta primers were used. Generated by immunoSEQ multiplex PCR, the TCRdb table keeps only in-frame clones and is missing some. The table has about 180,000 clones, around four fifths seen once. Sequencing input: PBMCs. Receptors originate from a woman aged 45-59 years in good health and CMV-seropositive.

The chain has TRBV18 and TRBJ1-6; TRBD1 aligns across 9 bases. Germline values: CDR1 KGHSH, CDR2 LQKENI. The CDR3 loop spans 14 amino acids. With V trimmed by 4 bases and J by 8 bases, 3 bases remained unmatched. DNA for the CDR3: TGTGCCAGCTCACTCCGGGACAGGGATTCACCCCTCCACTTT. This sequence encodes CASSLRDRDSPLHF.

The chain employs TRBV5-6 and TRBJ2-5; D may be TRBD2 (6 bases). From germline, CDR1 is SGHDT and CDR2 YYEEEE. There are 13 residues in the CDR3. With 7 bases removed from V and 7 bases from J, the gap between germline ends came to 17 bases. The CDR3 protein is CASASGSPATQYF. CDR3 sequence (DNA): TGTGCCAGCGCCTCCGGGAGCCCCGCGACCCAGTACTTC.

The DNA of the CDR3 is TGCGCCAGCAGTGCCCGCAGGAACACTGAAGCTTTCTTT. This gives the protein CASSARRNTEAFF. This rearrangement joins TRBV10-1 to TRBJ1-1; D is unresolved. This CDR3 spans 13 amino acids. Per germline, CDR1 WNHNN and CDR2 SYGVQD (reference sequence). V lost 4 bases, J lost 1 base, and 7 bases lay in between.

The table lists this clone with a count of one. The chain is built from TRBV9 and TRBJ1-3, with D possibly being TRBD1 (5 bases). The V gene's germline CDR1 is SGDLS and CDR2 YYNGEE. The CDR3 sequence is 13 residues long. Trimming took off 5 bases at V and 2 bases at J, with 8 bases between the two ends. The CDR3 sequence is CASSRTTGNTIYF. In nucleotides, the CDR3 is TGTGCCAGCAGTCGGACAACTGGAAACACCATATATTTT.

The chain is built from TRBV6-1 and TRBJ2-1; 9 bases line up with TRBD2. The CDR3 runs 15 residues. V trimming: 4 bases; J trimming: 2 bases; junction bases outside the gene matches: 3. Germline CDR1 is MNHNS and CDR2 is SASEGT. The CDR3 DNA is TGTGCCAGCAGTGTAAGCGGGGGGCCCTACAATGAGCAGTTCTTC. Its translation: CASSVSGGPYNEQFF.

The V call is TRBV7-3, the J call TRBJ1-1, with 7 positions matching TRBD1. The CDR3 contains 14 residues. CDR1 SGHTA and CDR2 FQGTGA come from the germline V gene. The trim removed 5 bases at V and 1 base at J, leaving 4 bases unmatched. The CDR3 nucleotides read TGTGCCAGCAGCCAATCAGGGGGGAACACTGAAGCTTTCTTT. Translated: CASSQSGGNTEAFF.

The chain combines TRBV6-6 with TRBJ1-5; 8 nucleotides match TRBD1. With 5 bases clipped from V and 3 bases from J, the junction kept 6 bases outside the gene matches. The length of the CDR3 is 15 residues. Germline lookup yields CDR1 MNHNY and CDR2 SVGAGI (reference sequence). CDR3 residues: CASSPPTGVNQPQHF. CDR3 coding DNA: TGTGCCAGCAGTCCCCCGACAGGGGTCAATCAGCCCCAGCATTTT.

This chain joins TRBV25-1 and TRBJ2-7; D might be TRBD1 (7 bases). The V end lost 3 bases, the J end lost 6 bases, and 18 bases lay between the germline ends. CDR1 and CDR2 (germline): MGHDK, SYGVNS. The CDR3 has 15 amino acids. In DNA, the CDR3 is TGTGCCAGCAGTGACCCAGGGGGGCACCAACCCGAGCAGTACTTC. It specifies CASSDPGGHQPEQYF.

The rearrangement links TRBV6-1 to TRBJ2-2; TRBD2 matches at 12 bases. The CDR3 totals 18 residues. Germline trimming cut 0 bases from V and 4 bases from J; bases unmatched to any gene: 6. CDR1 and CDR2 (germline): MNHNS, SASEGT. Written as DNA, the CDR3 is TGTGCCAGCAGTGAAGCTCGTACTAGCGGGGGGCTCACCGGGGAGCTGTTTTTT. It translates to CASSEARTSGGLTGELFF.

V usage is TRBV11-1 and J usage is TRBJ1-1; D unclear. The CDR3 length is 13 residues. Trimming took off 4 bases at V and 1 base at J, with 7 bases between the two ends. CDR1 and CDR2 from the germline V gene are SGHAT and FQDESV (reference sequence). The CDR3 DNA is TGTGCCAGCAGCTCCGGTCAGAACACTGAAGCTTTCTTT. This encodes CASSSGQNTEAFF. Full variable domain (outside the CDR3, taken from reference TRBV11-1 and TRBJ1-1): EAEVAQSPRYKITEKSQAVAFWCDPISGHATLYWYRQILGQGPELLVQFQDESVVDDSQLPKDRFSAERLKGVDSTLKIQPAELGDSAMYLCASSSGQNTEAFFGQGTRLTVV.